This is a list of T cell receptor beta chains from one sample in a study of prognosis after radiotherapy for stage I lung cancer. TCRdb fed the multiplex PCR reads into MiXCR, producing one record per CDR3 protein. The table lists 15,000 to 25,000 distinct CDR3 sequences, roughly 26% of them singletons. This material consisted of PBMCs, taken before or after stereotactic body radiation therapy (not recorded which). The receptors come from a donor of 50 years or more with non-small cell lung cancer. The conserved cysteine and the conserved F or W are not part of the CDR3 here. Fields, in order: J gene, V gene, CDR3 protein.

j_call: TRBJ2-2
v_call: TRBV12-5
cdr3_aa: ASENTNTGELF

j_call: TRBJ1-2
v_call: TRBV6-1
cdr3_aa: ASSTGQGRAYGYT

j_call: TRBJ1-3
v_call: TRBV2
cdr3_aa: ASRGSSSGNTIY

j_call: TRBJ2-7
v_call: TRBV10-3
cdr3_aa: AISVRAGADEQY

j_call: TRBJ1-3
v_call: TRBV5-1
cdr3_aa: ASSLTGGTGNTIY

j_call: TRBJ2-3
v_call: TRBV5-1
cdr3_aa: ASSPTLRGDTQY

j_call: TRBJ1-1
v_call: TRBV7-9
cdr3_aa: ASRIFNRDTEAF

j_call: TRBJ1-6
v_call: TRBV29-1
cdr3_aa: SGKSGPDSPLH

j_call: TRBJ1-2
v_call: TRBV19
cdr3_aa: ASSRDEFYGYT

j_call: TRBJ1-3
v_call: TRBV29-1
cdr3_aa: SVLGQGRNTIY

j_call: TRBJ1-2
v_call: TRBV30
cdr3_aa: AWIPRGRPSAYGYT

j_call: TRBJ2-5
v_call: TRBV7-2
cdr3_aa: ASSQSPFGTSGIGGETQY

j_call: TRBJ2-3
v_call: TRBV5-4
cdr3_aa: ASSPRTSGATDTQY

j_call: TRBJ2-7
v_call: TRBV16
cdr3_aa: AIVDNSYEQY

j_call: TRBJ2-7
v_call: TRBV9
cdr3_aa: ARRYEQY

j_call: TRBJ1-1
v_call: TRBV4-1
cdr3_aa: ASSERERAEAF

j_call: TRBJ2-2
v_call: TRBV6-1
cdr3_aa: ASSLTRDRGLF

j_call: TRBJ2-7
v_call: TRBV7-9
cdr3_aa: ASRPRTGQTYEQY

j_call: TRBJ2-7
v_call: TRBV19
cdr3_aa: ASSIGQDSYEQY

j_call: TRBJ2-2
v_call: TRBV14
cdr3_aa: ASSQTGELF

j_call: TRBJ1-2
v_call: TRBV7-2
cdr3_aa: ASSLGPASGGYT

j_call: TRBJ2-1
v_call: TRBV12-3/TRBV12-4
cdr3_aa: ASPPTSGRHEQF

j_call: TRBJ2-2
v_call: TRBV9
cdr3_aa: ASSVGLAGGATGELF

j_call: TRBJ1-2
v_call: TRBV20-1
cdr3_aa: SASRSNYGYT

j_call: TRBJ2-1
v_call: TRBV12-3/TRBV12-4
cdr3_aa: ASSYRPLLRETYNEQF

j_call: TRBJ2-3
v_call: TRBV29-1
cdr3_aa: SGDLDGSTDTQY

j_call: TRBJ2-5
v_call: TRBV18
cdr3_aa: ASSPLAGGQQTQY

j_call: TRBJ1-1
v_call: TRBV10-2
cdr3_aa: ASSDRGGEAF

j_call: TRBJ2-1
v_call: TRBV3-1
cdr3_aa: ASSQDWEGEQF

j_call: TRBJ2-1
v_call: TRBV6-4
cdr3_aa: ASSDSAGYNEQF

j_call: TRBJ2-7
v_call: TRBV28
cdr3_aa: ASSLRTVLREQY

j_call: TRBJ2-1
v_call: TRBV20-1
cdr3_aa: SARDSLAGVSAQF

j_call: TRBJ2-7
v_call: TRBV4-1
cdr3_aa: ASSQDARGLYEQY

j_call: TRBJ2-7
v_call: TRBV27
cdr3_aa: ASRASGTYEQY

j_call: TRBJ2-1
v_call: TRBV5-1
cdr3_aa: ASSVSYNEQF

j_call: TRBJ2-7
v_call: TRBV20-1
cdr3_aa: SLYGTSGMRSQY

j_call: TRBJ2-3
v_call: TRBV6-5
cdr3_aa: VSRDSCDTDTQY

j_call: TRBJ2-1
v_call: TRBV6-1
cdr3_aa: ASREGTSGYNEQF

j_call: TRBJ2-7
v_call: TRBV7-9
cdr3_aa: ASTLTGTSGSSEQY

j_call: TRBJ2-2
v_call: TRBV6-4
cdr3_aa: ASSYYTRLGPGELF

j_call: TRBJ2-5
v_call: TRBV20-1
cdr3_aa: SANPGGRQETQY

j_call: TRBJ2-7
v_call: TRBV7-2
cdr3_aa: ASSSTGDRGREQY

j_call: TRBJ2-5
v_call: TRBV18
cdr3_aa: ASSRAGPRETQY

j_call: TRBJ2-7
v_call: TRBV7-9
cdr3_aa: ASSWKTGDPYEQY

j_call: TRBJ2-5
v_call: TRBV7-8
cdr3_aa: ASSYDGTSGSRGYQETQY

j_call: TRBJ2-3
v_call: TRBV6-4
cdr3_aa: ANSYRRRQGTRTDTQY

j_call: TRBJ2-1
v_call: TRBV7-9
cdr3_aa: ASSKLGSGGPNEQF

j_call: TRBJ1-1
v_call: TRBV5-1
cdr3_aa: ASSLEAGSVTY

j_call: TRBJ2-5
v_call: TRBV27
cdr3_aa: ASSSNGGTKY

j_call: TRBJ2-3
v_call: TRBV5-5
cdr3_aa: ASSLLKRGRATDTQY

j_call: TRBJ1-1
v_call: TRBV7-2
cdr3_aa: ASSFGSWAEAF